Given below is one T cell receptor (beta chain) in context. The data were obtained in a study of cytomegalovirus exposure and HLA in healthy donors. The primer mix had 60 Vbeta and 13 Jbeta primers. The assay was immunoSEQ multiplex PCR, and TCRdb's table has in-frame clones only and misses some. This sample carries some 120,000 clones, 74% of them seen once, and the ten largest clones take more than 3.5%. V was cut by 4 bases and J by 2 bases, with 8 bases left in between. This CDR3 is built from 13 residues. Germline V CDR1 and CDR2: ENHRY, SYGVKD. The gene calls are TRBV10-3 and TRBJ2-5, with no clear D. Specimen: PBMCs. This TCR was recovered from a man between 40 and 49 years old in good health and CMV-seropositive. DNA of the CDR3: TGTGCCATCAGTGGTCACAGACAAGAGACCCAGTACTTC. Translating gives CAISGHRQETQYF.